This T cell receptor (beta chain) was identified in a study of CD8 T cells in Susac syndrome. The authors carried out high-throughput sequencing of TCR beta. They applied it to CD8+ and CD4+ T cells obtained from blood. When the RNA was reverse transcribed, random hexamers were used with an input of roughly 0.45 to 1 ug. Amplification of TCR beta CDR3 spanned 54 Vbeta and 13 Jbeta via immunoSEQ multiplex PCR. TCRdb re-analysed the immunoSEQ multiplex PCR reads in MiXCR, keeping a single row per CDR3 protein. The table includes about 180,000 distinct CDR3 sequences, nearly 97% detected once. CDR1 and CDR2 from the germline V gene are DFQATT and SNEGSKA (reference sequence). Trimming cost V 6 bases and J 9 bases; bases outside gene matches: 6. The CDR3 contains 13 residues.

The sample taken for sequencing was CD4+ T cells from PBMCs. This chain links TRBV20-1 with TRBJ1-6, with 9 bases fitting TRBD1. This TCR was sampled from a human donor with multiple sclerosis. The CDR3 loop is CSASTGGSSPLHF. Written as DNA, the CDR3 is TGCAGTGCATCGACAGGGGGTAGTTCACCCCTCCACTTT.